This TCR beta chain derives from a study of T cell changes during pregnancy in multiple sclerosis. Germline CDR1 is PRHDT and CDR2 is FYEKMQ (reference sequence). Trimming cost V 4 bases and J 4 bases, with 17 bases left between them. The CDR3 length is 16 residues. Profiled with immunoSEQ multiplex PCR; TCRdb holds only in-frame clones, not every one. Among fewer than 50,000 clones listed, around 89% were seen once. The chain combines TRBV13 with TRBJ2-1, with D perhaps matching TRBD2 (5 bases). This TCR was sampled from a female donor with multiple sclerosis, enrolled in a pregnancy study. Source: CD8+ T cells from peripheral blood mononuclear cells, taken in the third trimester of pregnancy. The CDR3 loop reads CASSYYLGGTYNEQFF. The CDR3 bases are TGTGCCAGCAGCTATTATCTAGGAGGAACATACAATGAGCAGTTCTTC.